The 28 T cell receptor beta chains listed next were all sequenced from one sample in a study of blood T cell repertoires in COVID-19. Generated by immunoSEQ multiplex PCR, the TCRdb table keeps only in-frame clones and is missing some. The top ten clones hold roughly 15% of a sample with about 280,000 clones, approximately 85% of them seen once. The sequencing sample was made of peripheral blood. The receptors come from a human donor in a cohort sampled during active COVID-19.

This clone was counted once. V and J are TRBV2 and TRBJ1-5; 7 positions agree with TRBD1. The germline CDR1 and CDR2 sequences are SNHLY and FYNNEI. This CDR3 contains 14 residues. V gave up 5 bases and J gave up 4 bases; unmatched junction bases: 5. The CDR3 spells CASSLVRGNQPQHF. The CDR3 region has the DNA TGTGCCAGCAGTCTTGTCAGGGGGAATCAGCCCCAGCATTTT.

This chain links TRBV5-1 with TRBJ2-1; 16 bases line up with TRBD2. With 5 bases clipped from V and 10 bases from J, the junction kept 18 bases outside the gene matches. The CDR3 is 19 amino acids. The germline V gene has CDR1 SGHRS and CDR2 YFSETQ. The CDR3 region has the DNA TGCGCCAGCAGACCCCGGGGACTAGCGGGAGGGCCGATAGCAACGGAGCAGTTCTTC. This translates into CASRPRGLAGGPIATEQFF.

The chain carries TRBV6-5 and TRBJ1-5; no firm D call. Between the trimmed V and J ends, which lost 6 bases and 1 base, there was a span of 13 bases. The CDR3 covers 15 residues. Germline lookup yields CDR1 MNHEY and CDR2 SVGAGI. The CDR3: CASSRGSTSNQPQHF. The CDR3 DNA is TGTGCCAGCAGCCGGGGAAGCACCAGCAATCAGCCCCAGCATTTT.

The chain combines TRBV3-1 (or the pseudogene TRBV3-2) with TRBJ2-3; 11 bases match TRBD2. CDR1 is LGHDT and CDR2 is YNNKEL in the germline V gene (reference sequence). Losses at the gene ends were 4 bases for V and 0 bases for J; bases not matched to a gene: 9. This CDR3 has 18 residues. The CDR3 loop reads CASSRTSGFGASTDTQYF. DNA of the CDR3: TGTGCCAGCAGCCGGACTAGCGGGTTCGGGGCGAGCACAGATACGCAGTATTTT.

The CDR3, as DNA: TGTGCCAGCAGCGGAGGCGGGGTAGCTTCGGATACGCAGTATTTT. Its translation is CASSGGGVASDTQYF. The gene calls are TRBV7-9 and TRBJ2-3, with D perhaps matching TRBD2 (6 bases). V lost 5 bases and J lost 6, with 18 bases in between. CDR3 length: 15 amino acids. Germline loops: CDR1 SEHNR, CDR2 FQNEAQ (reference sequence).

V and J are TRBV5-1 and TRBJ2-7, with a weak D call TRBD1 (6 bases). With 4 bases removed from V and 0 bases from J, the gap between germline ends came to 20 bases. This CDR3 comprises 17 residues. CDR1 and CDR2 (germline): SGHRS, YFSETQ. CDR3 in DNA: TGCGCCAGCAGCCCACCCCCGACAGGCCCAGGCTCCTACGAGCAGTACTTC. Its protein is CASSPPPTGPGSYEQYF.

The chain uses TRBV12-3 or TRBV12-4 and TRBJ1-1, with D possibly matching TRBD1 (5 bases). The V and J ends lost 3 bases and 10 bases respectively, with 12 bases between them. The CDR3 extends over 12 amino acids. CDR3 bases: TGTGCCAGCAGTTTGGGTCAGGGAGGAGCTTTCTTT. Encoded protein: CASSLGQGGAFF.

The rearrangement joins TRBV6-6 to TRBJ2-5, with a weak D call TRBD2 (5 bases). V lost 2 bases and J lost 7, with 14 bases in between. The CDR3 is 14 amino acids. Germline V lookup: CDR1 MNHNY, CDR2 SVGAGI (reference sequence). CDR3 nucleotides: TGTGCCAGCAGTTACCGGGCGGGCGCCTTGACCCAGTACTTC. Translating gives CASSYRAGALTQYF.

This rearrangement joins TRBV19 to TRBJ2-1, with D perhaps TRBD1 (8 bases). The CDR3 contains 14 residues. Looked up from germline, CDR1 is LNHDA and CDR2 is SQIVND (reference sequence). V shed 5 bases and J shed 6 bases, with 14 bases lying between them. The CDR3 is CASSRTGRGNEQFF. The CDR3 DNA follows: TGTGCCAGTAGTCGGACAGGGAGGGGCAATGAGCAGTTCTTC.

The CDR3 DNA reads TGTGCCACCAGTCCCGGACAGGACTTATACAATGAGCAGTTCTTC. Encoded protein: CATSPGQDLYNEQFF. This sequence joins TRBV24-1 and TRBJ2-1; 7 bases fit TRBD1. Losses at the gene ends were 6 bases for V and 4 bases for J; bases not matched to a gene: 8. This CDR3 has 15 residues. Germline V gene sequence: CDR1 KGHDR, CDR2 SFDVKD.

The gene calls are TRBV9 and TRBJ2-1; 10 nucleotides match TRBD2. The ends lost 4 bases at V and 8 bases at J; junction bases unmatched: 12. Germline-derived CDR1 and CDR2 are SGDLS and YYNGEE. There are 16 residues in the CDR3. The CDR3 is CASSPSGSSLGYEQFF. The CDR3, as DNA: TGTGCCAGCAGCCCTAGCGGGAGCTCCCTGGGGTATGAGCAGTTCTTC.

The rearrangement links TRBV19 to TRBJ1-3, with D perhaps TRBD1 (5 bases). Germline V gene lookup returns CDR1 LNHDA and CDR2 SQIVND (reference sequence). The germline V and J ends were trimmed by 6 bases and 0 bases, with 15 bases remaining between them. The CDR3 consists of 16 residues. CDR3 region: CASRPEGFSSGNTIYF. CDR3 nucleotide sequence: TGTGCCAGTAGGCCGGAGGGGTTCAGCTCTGGAAACACCATATATTTT.

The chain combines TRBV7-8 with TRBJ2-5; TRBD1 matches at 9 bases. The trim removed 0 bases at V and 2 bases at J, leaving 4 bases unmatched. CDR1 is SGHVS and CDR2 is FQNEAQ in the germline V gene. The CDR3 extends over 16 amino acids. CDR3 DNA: TGTGCCAGCAGCTTAGCAGGGGACAGGGAACAAGAGACCCAGTACTTC. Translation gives CASSLAGDREQETQYF.

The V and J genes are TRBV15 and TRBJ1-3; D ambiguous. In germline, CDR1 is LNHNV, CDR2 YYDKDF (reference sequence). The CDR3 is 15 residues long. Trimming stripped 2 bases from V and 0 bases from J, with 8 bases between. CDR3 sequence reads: CATSRMRSSGNTIYF. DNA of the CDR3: TGTGCCACCAGCAGAATGAGGAGCTCTGGAAACACCATATATTTT.

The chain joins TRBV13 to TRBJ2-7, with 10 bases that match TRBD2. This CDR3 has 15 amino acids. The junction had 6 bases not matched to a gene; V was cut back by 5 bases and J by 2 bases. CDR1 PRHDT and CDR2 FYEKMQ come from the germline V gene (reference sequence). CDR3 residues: CASSIRTSGAYEQYF. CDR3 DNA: TGTGCCAGCAGCATTCGGACTAGCGGAGCCTACGAGCAGTACTTC.

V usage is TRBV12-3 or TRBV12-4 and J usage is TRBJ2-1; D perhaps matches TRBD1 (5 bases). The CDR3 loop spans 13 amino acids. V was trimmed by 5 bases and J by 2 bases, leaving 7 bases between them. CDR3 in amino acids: CASSLQAYNEQFF. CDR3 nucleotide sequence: TGTGCCAGCAGTCTACAGGCCTACAATGAGCAGTTCTTC.

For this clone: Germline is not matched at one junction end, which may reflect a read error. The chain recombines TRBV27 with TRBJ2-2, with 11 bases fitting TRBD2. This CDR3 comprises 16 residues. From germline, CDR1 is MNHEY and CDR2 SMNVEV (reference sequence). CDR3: CARSFSGGVGTGELFF. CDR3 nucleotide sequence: TGTGCCCGCAGTTTTAGCGGGGGGGTGGGAACCGGGGAGCTGTTTTTT.

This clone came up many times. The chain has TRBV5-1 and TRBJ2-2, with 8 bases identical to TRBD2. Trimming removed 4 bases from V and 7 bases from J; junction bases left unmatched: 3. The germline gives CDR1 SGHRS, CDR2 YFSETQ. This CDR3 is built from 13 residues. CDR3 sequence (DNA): TGCGCCAGCAGCGCACTAGCGGTCGGGGAGCTGTTTTTT. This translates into CASSALAVGELFF.

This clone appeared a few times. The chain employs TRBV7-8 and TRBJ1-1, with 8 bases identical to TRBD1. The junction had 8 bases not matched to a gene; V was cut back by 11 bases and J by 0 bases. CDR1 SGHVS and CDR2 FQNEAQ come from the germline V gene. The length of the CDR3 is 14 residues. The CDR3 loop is CACAPGGLNTEAFF. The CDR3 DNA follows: TGTGCCTGCGCTCCAGGGGGCCTGAACACTGAAGCTTTCTTT.

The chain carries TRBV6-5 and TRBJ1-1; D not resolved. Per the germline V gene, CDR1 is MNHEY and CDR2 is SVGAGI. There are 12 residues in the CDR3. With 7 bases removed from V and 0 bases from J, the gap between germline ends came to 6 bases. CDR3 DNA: TGTGCCAGCAAAGACATGAACACTGAAGCTTTCTTT. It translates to CASKDMNTEAFF.

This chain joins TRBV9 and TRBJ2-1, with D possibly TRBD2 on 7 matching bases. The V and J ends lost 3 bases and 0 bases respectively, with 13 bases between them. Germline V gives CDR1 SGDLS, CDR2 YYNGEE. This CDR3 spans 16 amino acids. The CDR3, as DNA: TGTGCCAGCAGCGAGGCGGGGGCAAGCTCCTACAATGAGCAGTTCTTC. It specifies CASSEAGASSYNEQFF.

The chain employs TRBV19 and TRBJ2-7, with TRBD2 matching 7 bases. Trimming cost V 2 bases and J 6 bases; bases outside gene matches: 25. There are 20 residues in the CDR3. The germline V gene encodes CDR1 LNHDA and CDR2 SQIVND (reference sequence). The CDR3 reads CASSIRIGGGRPLLATEQYF. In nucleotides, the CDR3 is TGTGCCAGTAGTATAAGGATTGGGGGTGGCCGTCCACTACTAGCGACCGAGCAGTACTTC.

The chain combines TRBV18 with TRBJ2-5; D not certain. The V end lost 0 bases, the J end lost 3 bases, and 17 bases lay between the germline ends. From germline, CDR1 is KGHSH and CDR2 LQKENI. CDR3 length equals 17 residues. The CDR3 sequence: CASSPPILQAFKETQYF. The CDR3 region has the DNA TGTGCCAGCTCACCACCGATATTGCAGGCCTTTAAAGAGACCCAGTACTTC.

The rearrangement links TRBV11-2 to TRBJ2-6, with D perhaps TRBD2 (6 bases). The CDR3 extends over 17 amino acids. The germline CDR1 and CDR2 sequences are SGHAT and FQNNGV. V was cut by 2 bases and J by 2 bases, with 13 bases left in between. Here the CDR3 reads CASSLNYGGTGANVLTF. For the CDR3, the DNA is TGTGCCAGCAGCTTAAATTACGGAGGGACTGGGGCCAACGTCCTGACTTTC.

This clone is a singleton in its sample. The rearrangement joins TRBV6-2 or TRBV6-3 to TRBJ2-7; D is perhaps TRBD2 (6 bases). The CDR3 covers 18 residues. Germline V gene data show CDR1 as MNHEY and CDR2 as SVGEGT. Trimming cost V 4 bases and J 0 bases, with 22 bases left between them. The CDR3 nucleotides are TGTGCCAGCAGTTCCACCCCCTTTTGGGCGCGGGACTCCTACGAGCAGTACTTC. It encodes CASSSTPFWARDSYEQYF.

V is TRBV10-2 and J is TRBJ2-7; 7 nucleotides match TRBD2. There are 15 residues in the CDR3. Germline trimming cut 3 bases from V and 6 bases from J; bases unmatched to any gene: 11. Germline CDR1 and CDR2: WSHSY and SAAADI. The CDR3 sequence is CASSDMWEGRREQYF. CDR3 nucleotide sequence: TGCGCCAGCAGTGATATGTGGGAGGGCCGTCGCGAGCAGTACTTC.

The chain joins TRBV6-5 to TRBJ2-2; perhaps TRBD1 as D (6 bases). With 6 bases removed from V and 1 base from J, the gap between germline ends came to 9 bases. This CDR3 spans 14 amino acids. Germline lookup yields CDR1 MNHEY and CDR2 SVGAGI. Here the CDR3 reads CASRVRGNTGELFF. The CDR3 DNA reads TGTGCCAGCAGGGTCAGGGGGAACACCGGGGAGCTGTTTTTT.

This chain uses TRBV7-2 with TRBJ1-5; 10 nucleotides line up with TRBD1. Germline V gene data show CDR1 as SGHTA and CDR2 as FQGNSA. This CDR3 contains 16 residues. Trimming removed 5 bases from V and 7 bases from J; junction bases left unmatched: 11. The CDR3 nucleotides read TGTGCCAGCAGCCGCTCACGGACAGGGGGTAGCCAGCCCCAGCATTTT. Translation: CASSRSRTGGSQPQHF.